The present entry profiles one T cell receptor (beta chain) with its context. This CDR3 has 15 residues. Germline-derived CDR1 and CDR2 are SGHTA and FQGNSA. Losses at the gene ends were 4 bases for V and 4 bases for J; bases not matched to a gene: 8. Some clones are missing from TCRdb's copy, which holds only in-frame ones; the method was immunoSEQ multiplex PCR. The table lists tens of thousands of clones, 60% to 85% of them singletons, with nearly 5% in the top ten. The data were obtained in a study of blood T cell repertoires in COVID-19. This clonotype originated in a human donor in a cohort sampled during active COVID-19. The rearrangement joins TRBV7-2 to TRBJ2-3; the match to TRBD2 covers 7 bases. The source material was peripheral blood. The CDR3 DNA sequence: TGTGCCAGCAGCTATCAGCGGGGAAATGCAGATACGCAGTATTTT. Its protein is CASSYQRGNADTQYF.